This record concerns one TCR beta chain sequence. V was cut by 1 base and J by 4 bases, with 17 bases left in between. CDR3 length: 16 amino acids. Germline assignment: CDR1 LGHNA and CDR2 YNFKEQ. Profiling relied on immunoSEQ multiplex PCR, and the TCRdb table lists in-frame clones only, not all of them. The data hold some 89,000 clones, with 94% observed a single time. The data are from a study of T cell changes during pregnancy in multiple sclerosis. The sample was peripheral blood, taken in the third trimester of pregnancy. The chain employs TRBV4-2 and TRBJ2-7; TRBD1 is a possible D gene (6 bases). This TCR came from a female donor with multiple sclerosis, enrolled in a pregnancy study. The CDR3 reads CASSQVWDNQKYEQYF. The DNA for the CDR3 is TGTGCCAGCAGCCAAGTTTGGGACAATCAGAAGTACGAGCAGTACTTC.